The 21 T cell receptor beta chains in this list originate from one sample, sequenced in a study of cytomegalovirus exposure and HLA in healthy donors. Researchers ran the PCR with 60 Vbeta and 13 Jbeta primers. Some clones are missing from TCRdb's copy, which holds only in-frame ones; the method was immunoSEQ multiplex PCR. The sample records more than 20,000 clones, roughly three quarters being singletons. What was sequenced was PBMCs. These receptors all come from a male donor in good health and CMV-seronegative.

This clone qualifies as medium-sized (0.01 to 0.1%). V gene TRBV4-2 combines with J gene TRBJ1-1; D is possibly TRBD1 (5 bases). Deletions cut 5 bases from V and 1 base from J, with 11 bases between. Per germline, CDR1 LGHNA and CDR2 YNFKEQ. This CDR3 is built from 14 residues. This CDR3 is CASSWQGGNTEAFF. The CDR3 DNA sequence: TGTGCCAGCAGCTGGCAGGGAGGGAACACTGAAGCTTTCTTT.

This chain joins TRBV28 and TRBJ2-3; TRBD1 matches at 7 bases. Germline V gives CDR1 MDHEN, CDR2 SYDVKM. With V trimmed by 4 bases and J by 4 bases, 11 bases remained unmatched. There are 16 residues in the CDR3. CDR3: CASSSPGQLWADTQYF. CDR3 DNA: TGTGCCAGCAGTTCCCCGGGACAGCTTTGGGCAGATACGCAGTATTTT.

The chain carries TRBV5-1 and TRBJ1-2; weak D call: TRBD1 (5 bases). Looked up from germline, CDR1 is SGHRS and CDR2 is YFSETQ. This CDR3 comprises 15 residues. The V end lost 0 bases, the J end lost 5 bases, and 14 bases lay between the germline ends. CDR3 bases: TGCGCCAGCAGCTTGGAGCGGGGCTTGGGATATGGCTACACCTTC. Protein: CASSLERGLGYGYTF. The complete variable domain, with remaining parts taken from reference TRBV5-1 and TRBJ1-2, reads KAGVTQTPRYLIKTRGQQVTLSCSPISGHRSVSWYQQTPGQGLQFLFEYFSETQRNKGNFPGRFSGRQFSNSRSEMNVSTLELGDSALYLCASSLERGLGYGYTFGSGTRLTVV.

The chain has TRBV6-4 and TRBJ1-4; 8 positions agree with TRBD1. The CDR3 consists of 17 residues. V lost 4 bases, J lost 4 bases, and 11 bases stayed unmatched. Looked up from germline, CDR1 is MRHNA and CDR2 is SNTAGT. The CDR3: CASSASEQGGNNEKLFF. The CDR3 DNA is TGTGCCAGCAGTGCCAGCGAACAGGGGGGGAATAATGAAAAACTGTTTTTT.

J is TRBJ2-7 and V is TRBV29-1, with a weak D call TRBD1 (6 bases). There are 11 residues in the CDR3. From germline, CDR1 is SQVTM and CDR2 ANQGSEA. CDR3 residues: CSARRGYEQYF. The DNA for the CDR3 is TGCAGTGCCCGTAGGGGGTACGAGCAGTACTTC.

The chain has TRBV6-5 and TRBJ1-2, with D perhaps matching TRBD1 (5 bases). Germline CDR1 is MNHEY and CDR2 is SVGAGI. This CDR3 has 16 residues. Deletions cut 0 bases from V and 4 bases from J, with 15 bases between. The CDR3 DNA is TGTGCCAGCAGTTACTCGGGGCTCGGCACTTTCTATGGCTACACCTTC. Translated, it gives CASSYSGLGTFYGYTF.

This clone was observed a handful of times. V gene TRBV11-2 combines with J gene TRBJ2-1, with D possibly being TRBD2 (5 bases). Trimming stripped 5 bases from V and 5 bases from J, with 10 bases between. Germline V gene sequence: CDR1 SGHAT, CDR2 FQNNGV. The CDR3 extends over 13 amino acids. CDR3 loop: CASSLGLDNEQFF. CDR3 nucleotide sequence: TGTGCCAGCAGCCTTGGACTCGACAATGAGCAGTTCTTC. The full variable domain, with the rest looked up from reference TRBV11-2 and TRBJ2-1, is EAGVAQSPRYKIIEKRQSVAFWCNPISGHATLYWYQQILGQGPKLLIQFQNNGVVDDSQLPKDRFSAERLKGVDSTLKIQPAKLEDSAVYLCASSLGLDNEQFFGPGTRLTVL.

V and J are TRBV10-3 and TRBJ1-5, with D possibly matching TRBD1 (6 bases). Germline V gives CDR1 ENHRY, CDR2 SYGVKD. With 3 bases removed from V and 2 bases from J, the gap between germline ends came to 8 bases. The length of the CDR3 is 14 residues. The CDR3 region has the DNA TGTGCCATCAGTGACAGGGGAGGCAATCAGCCCCAGCATTTT. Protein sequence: CAISDRGGNQPQHF.

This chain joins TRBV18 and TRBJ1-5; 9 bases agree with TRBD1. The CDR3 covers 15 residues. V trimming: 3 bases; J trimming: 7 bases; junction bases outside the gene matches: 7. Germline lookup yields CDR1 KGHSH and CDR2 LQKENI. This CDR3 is CASSPGTGLWQPQHF. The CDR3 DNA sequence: TGTGCCAGCTCACCCGGGACAGGGTTATGGCAGCCCCAGCATTTT. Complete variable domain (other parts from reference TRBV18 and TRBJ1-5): NAGVMQNPRHLVRRRGQEARLRCSPMKGHSHVYWYRQLPEEGLKFMVYLQKENIIDESGMPKERFSAEFPKEGPSILRIQQVVRGDSAAYFCASSPGTGLWQPQHFGDGTRLSIL.

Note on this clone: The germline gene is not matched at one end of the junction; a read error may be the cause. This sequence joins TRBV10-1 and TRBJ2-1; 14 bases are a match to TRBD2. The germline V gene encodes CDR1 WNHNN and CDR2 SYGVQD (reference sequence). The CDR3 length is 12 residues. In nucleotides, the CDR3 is TGCGCCAGCAAAATCGGACTAGCGGGGGGTATCTTC. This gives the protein CASKIGLAGGIF.

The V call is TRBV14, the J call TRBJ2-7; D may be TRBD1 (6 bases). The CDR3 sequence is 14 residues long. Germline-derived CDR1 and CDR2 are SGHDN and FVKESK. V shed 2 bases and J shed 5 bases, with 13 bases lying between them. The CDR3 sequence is CASSQHGGRDEQYF. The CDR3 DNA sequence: TGTGCCAGCAGCCAACATGGGGGCCGGGACGAGCAGTACTTC.

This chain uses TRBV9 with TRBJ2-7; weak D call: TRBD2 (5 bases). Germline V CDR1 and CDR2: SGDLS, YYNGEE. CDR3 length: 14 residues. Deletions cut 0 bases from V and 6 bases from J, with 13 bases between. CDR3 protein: CASSVASGVGEQYF. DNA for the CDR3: TGTGCCAGCAGCGTAGCGAGCGGAGTGGGCGAGCAGTACTTC.

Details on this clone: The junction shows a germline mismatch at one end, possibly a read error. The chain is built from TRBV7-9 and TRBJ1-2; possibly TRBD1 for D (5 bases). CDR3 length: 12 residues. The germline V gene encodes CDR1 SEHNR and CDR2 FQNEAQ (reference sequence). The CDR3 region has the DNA TGTTCCAGCAGCTTCCAGGGCGGAGGCTACACCTTC. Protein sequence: CSSSFQGGGYTF.

The CDR3 DNA is TGCGCCAGCAGCTGGCGGGACAGGGAAGGAGAGCAGTTCTTC. This gives the protein CASSWRDREGEQFF. This sequence joins TRBV5-1 and TRBJ2-1, with 9 bases matching TRBD1. The CDR3 runs to 14 residues. V was pared by 3 bases and J by 10 bases, with 8 bases of the junction left unmatched. From germline, CDR1 is SGHRS and CDR2 YFSETQ.

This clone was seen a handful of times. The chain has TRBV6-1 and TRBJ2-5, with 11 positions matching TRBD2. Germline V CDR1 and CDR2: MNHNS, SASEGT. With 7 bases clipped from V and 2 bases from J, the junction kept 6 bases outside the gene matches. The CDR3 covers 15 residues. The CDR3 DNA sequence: TGTGCCAGCAACCCGCTAGCGGGGGGTCAAGAGACCCAGTACTTC. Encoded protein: CASNPLAGGQETQYF.

The DNA for the CDR3 is TGTGCCAGCAGCGCAAAAGCGGGGGATGCTGTGAGTACGCAGTATTTT. It codes for CASSAKAGDAVSTQYF. The gene calls are TRBV9 and TRBJ2-3; 8 nucleotides align to TRBD2. This CDR3 region has 16 residues. Unmatched junction bases numbered 14, after V lost 3 bases and J lost 8 bases. Germline CDR1 and CDR2: SGDLS and YYNGEE.

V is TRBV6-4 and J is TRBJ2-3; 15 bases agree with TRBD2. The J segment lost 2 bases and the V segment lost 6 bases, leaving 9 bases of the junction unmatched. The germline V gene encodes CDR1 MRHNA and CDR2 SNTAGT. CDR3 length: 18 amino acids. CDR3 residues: CASRIGLAGGIVTDTQYF. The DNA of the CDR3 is TGTGCCAGCAGGATTGGACTAGCGGGAGGGATAGTCACAGATACGCAGTATTTT.

The CDR3, as DNA: TGTGCCAGCAGAACTAAGGGGCCCCTCGCCAATCAGCCCCAGCATTTT. Translating gives CASRTKGPLANQPQHF. The chain carries TRBV28 and TRBJ1-5; maybe TRBD1 (5 bases). The CDR3 is made up of 16 amino acids. CDR1 is MDHEN and CDR2 is SYDVKM in the germline V gene. V dropped 6 bases and J dropped 3 bases, with 18 bases sitting between them.

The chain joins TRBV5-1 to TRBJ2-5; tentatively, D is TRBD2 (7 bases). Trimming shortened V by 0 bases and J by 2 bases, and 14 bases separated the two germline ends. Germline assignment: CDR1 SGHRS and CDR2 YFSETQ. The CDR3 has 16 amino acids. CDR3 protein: CASSLEGRGRQETQYF. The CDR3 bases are TGCGCCAGCAGCTTGGAAGGGCGGGGGCGGCAAGAGACCCAGTACTTC.

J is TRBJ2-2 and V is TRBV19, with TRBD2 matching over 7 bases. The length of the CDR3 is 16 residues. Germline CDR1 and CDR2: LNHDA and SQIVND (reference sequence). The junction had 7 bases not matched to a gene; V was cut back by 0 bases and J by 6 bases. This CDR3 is CASSIDREGVSGELFF. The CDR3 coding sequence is TGTGCCAGTAGTATAGACAGGGAGGGCGTGTCCGGGGAGCTGTTTTTT. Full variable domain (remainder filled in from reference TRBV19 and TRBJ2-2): DGGITQSPKYLFRKEGQNVTLSCEQNLNHDAMYWYRQDPGQGLRLIYYSQIVNDFQKGDIAEGYSVSREKKESFPLTVTSAQKNPTAFYLCASSIDREGVSGELFFGEGSRLTVL.

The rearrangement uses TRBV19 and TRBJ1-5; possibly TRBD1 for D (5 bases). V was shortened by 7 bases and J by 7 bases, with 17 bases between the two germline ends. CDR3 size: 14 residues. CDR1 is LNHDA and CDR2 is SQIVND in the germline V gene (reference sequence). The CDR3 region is CASTSNRGSQPQHF. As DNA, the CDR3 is TGTGCCAGTACATCAAACCGGGGGAGCCAGCCCCAGCATTTT.